This TCR beta chain is drawn from a study of cytomegalovirus exposure and HLA in healthy donors. General observations from the study: It was reportedly the case that the classifier diagnosed cytomegalovirus status with high specificity and sensitivity. With DRB1 most and HLA-C fewest, TCR association rates differed between HLA loci in a later analysis.

Germline V gene lookup returns CDR1 LNHNV and CDR2 YYDKDF (reference sequence). This CDR3 contains 15 residues. Trimming removed 3 bases at V and 1 base at J, with 12 bases between. This clone showed up just a few times. Its antigen is still unknown. Both 60 Vbeta primers and 13 Jbeta primers went into the PCR. Original processing notes: Some 80 million unique TCR beta chains, roughly 10 million shared, were counted in a later analysis. Assay used: immunoSEQ multiplex PCR; TCRdb lists only in-frame clones, some missing. V and J calls and clone size follow that table, whereas D and trimming were derived from the DNA. The repertoire has about 210,000 clones, 70% to 90% of them found once; the top ten carry approximately 0.24%.

The source material was PBMCs. This receptor was taken from a girl aged 2 to 10 in good health and CMV-seronegative. The chain has TRBV15 and TRBJ1-1; D is possibly TRBD1 (5 bases). The chain's CDR3 is CATSSKARANTEAFF. The CDR3 nucleotides are TGTGCCACCAGCAGTAAAGCCAGGGCGAACACTGAAGCTTTCTTT.